The 15 T cell receptor beta chains below come from one sample, sequenced in a study of prognosis after radiotherapy for stage I lung cancer (dated by TCRdb to about 2021). Sequencing took place on an Illumina HiSeq 3000. The TCR beta CDR3 region was amplified from genomic DNA by two rounds of multiplex PCR. In the first PCR round, primers specific to each TRBV and TRBJ gene were used, and the primer sequences were filed in Chinese patent CN105087789A. Through fastp at Q25 and MiXCR, TCRdb rebuilt clones from the public reads, retaining in-frame beta chains. Entries that share a CDR3 protein sequence are merged under the most common genes and DNA. This sample holds around 28,000 distinct CDR3 sequences; 40% to 55% were observed only once. The top ten clonotypes cover approximately 15% of the sample. This material consisted of PBMCs, taken before or after stereotactic body radiation therapy (not recorded which). These TCRs come from a donor aged 50 or older with non-small cell lung cancer.

About this clonotype itself: A read error is likely here: a far larger clone is one base away. V and J are TRBV6-5 and TRBJ2-7, with TRBD2 identical over 8 bases. Unmatched junction bases numbered 12, after V lost 8 bases and J lost 3 bases. Looked up from germline, CDR1 is MNHEY and CDR2 is SVGAGI. CDR3 length equals 15 residues. CDR3 coding DNA: TGTGCCAGCTGTGAAACGGGAGGGAGCTACTACGAGCAGTACTTC. Its protein is CASCETGGSYYEQYF.

This clonotype has at least ten counts. This chain connects TRBV5-5 to TRBJ2-7; tentatively, D is TRBD2 (5 bases). The CDR3 runs to 14 residues. Germline CDR1 and CDR2: SGHKS and YYEKEE (reference sequence). Trimming removed 0 bases at V and 2 bases at J, with 9 bases between. CDR3 sequence: CASSLADGTYEQYF. The CDR3 DNA is TGTGCCAGCAGCTTGGCGGACGGGACCTACGAGCAGTACTTC.

This clonotype appeared many times. The chain employs TRBV9 and TRBJ2-3; 11 bases map to TRBD2. Germline-derived CDR1 and CDR2 are SGDLS and YYNGEE. This CDR3 is built from 15 residues. The V segment lost 1 base and the J segment 5 bases; nucleotides outside the gene matches: 3. CDR3 sequence: CASSVLAGGVDTQYF. The CDR3 nucleotides read TGTGCCAGCAGCGTACTAGCGGGAGGTGTAGATACGCAGTATTTT.

V gene TRBV7-9 combines with J gene TRBJ2-6; D not resolved. Germline loops: CDR1 SEHNR, CDR2 FQNEAQ (reference sequence). The CDR3 has 17 residues. Trimming took off 7 bases at V and 0 bases at J, with 16 bases between the two ends. Written as DNA, the CDR3 is TGTGCCAGCATCGTCGGAACACTCGGCTCTGGGGCCAACGTCCTGACTTTC. Protein product: CASIVGTLGSGANVLTF.

This clonotype was counted ten times or more. The chain couples TRBV5-4 to TRBJ2-1; D not resolved. CDR3 length: 14 amino acids. The V end was cut by 0 bases, the J end by 0 bases, with 4 bases between. CDR1 and CDR2 (germline): SGHNT, YYREEE (reference sequence). This CDR3 is CASSLDPSYNEQFF. The CDR3 DNA reads TGTGCCAGCAGCTTGGATCCCTCCTACAATGAGCAGTTCTTC.

In regard to this clonotype: The likely explanation is a read error, given a far larger clone one base away. This chain joins TRBV6-4 and TRBJ1-2; no definite D call. Germline assignment: CDR1 MRHNA and CDR2 SNTAGT. This CDR3 comprises 13 residues. The V and J ends lost 6 bases and 8 bases respectively, with 16 bases between them. The CDR3 here is CASRTWAVAGYTF. The CDR3 DNA reads TGTGCCAGCAGGACGTGGGCGGTGGCGGGCTACACCTTC.

With regard to this clonotype: The junction departs from germline at one end; a sequencing error may be responsible. The rearrangement links TRBV12-3 or TRBV12-4 to TRBJ2-7; the D gene is possibly TRBD1 (5 bases). The CDR3 has 15 amino acids. The CDR3 sequence is CASSLVQGPHHEQYF. DNA for the CDR3: TGTGCTAGCAGTTTAGTCCAGGGTCCTCACCACGAGCAGTACTTC.

As to this clonotype: Sequence at one end of the junction differs from germline and may be a read error. The V call is TRBV6-1, the J call TRBJ2-7, with D possibly TRBD1 on 5 matching bases. Per germline, CDR1 MNHNS and CDR2 SASEGT. The CDR3 has 13 residues. In DNA form, the CDR3 reads TGTGCCAGCATTCTACGACAGTCCTACGAGCATTACTTC. Amino acids: CASILRQSYEHYF.

This clonotype was seen many times. The CDR3 region has the DNA TGTGCCAGCAGCTTAGATTTAGGCGGGGGAAACTATGGCTACACCTTC. Its translation: CASSLDLGGGNYGYTF. The chain joins TRBV7-9 to TRBJ1-2; tentatively, D is TRBD1 (5 bases). This CDR3 is 16 amino acids long. CDR1 and CDR2 from the germline V gene are SEHNR and FQNEAQ (reference sequence). V was shortened by 1 base and J by 2 bases, with 14 bases between the two germline ends. Filled out from reference TRBV7-9 and TRBJ1-2, the complete variable domain reads DTGVSQNPRHKITKRGQNVTFRCDPISEHNRLYWYRQTLGQGPEFLTYFQNEAQLEKSRLLSDRFSAERPKGSFSTLEIQRTEQGDSAMYLCASSLDLGGGNYGYTFGSGTRLTVV.

This clonotype rates as medium-sized. This sequence joins TRBV7-9 and TRBJ1-1, with 7 bases that match TRBD1. CDR3 length: 13 residues. Germline V CDR1 and CDR2: SEHNR, FQNEAQ (reference sequence). The V gene end was trimmed by 11 bases and the J gene end by 4 bases; junction bases not matched to a gene: 10. The CDR3: CASGEGGITEAFF. CDR3 nucleotide sequence: TGTGCCTCCGGGGAAGGGGGCATCACTGAAGCTTTCTTT.

This sequence joins TRBV3-1 and TRBJ2-1, with 8 bases lining up with TRBD2. Germline CDR1 reads LGHDT; CDR2 reads YNNKEL (reference sequence). The ends lost 1 base at V and 4 bases at J; junction bases unmatched: 6. The CDR3 runs 16 residues. The CDR3 region is CASSQAGTSWYNEQFF. CDR3 sequence (DNA): TGTGCCAGCAGCCAAGCCGGGACTAGTTGGTACAATGAGCAGTTCTTC.

The table lists this clonotype with many counts. V usage is TRBV11-3 and J usage is TRBJ2-7; 10 bases match TRBD2. The J segment lost 6 bases and the V segment lost 5 bases, leaving 7 bases of the junction unmatched. The CDR3 sequence is 14 residues long. Per the germline V gene, CDR1 is SGHNT and CDR2 is YENEEA. The CDR3 sequence is CASSQSGRAGEQYF. CDR3 coding DNA: TGTGCCAGCAGCCAAAGCGGGAGGGCCGGCGAGCAGTACTTC.

This clonotype has just a few counts. A read error may explain this, as a much larger clone is one base away. The chain joins TRBV6-1 to TRBJ2-5, with D perhaps TRBD2 (5 bases). The CDR3 has 10 amino acids. The germline V gene encodes CDR1 MNHNS and CDR2 SASEGT. Trimming pared 5 bases from V and 8 bases from J, leaving 6 bases between. As DNA, the CDR3 is TGTGCCAGCAGTCGGGATACCCAGTACTTC. It yields the protein CASSRDTQYF.

Worth noting for this clonotype: Sequence at one end of the junction differs from germline and may be a read error. J is TRBJ2-2 and V is TRBV6-5; 12 positions match TRBD2. Germline values: CDR1 MNHEY, CDR2 SVGAGI. This CDR3 spans 17 amino acids. The CDR3 bases are TGTGCCATCAGTTGGGGACTAGCGGGTCTCAACACCGGGTATCTGTTTTTT. Its translation: CAISWGLAGLNTGYLFF.

In its sample, this clonotype was seen once. A read error may produce the germline difference seen at one junction end. The chain has TRBV9 and TRBJ1-6, with D tentatively TRBD1 (5 bases). CDR1 SGDLS and CDR2 YYNGEE come from the germline V gene. This CDR3 contains 15 residues. CDR3 residues: CASSERGAYNSPLSF. The CDR3 nucleotides read TGTGCCAGCAGCGAGCGGGGCGCCTATAATTCACCCCTCAGCTTT.